Listed below are T cell receptor beta chains from one sample, sequenced in a study of memory CD4+ T cells and cytomegalovirus serostatus. The method was immunoSEQ multiplex PCR; TCRdb's version includes in-frame clones alone and lacks a portion of them. The data show tens of thousands of clones, 70% to 85% seen once. Sequencing used memory CD4+ T cells from blood. The receptors were gathered from an adult in good health and CMV-seronegative. CDR3s include the opening cysteine and the closing phenylalanine or tryptophan. The D gene is left open where the match is weak. Expanded clones get a size class; other rows say once, few or many, or leave the size out.

j_call clone_size v_call d_call cdr3_aa cdr3_nt
TRBJ2-3 few TRBV10-3 TRBD2 CAISEGGARTSGGYSTDTQYF TGTGCCATCAGTGAGGGAGGGGCCAGGACTAGCGGGGGCTATAGCACAGATACGCAGTATTTT
TRBJ2-5 NA TRBV12-5 TRBD1 CASGIGTERAQYF TGTGCTAGTGGTATCGGGACAGAGAGGGCCCAGTACTTC
TRBJ1-4 NA TRBV19 NA CASRGVGGGEKLFF TGTGCCAGTAGAGGAGTGGGAGGTGGTGAAAAACTGTTTTTT
TRBJ2-2 NA TRBV2 NA CASRIDINTGELFF TGTGCCAGCAGGATTGACATTAACACCGGGGAGCTGTTTTTT
TRBJ2-3 NA TRBV19 NA CASSMTDTQYF TGTGCCAGTAGTATGACAGATACGCAGTATTTT
TRBJ2-7 many TRBV12-5 NA CASGPPGSDYEQYF TGTGCTAGTGGTCCCCCAGGTTCCGATTACGAGCAGTACTTC
TRBJ1-4 once TRBV23-1 NA CASSQSVRDGATNEKLFF TGCGCCAGCAGTCAATCGGTCCGTGATGGTGCAACTAATGAAAAACTGTTTTTT
TRBJ1-1 NA TRBV11-2 NA CASSPRGTWSDEAFF TGTGCCAGCAGCCCACGCGGGACATGGAGCGATGAAGCTTTCTTT
TRBJ2-5 NA TRBV28 TRBD2 CASKRGRVPQETQYF TGTGCCAGTAAGCGAGGGAGGGTCCCTCAAGAGACCCAGTACTTC
TRBJ1-1 NA TRBV5-8 TRBD1 CASSWRTGSTEAFF TGTGCCAGCAGCTGGAGGACAGGGAGCACTGAAGCTTTCTTT
TRBJ1-5 NA TRBV25-1 NA CASSDPIAGQEREQPQHF TGTGCCAGCAGTGATCCAATCGCGGGCCAAGAAAGGGAACAGCCCCAGCATTTT
TRBJ2-7 few TRBV6-6 NA CASSLTYYEQYF TGTGCCAGCAGTTTAACTTACTACGAGCAGTACTTC
TRBJ2-2 NA TRBV27 TRBD2 CASSPPRGGAQGGELFF TGTGCCAGCAGTCCCCCGCGCGGGGGGGCTCAGGGCGGGGAGCTGTTTTTT
TRBJ1-4 NA TRBV6-6 NA CASSPTGTREKLFF TGTGCCAGCAGCCCCACCGGAACGAGGGAAAAACTGTTTTTT
TRBJ2-7 once TRBV5-4 NA CASSSRDYEQYF TGTGCCAGCAGCTCCAGAGACTACGAGCAGTACTTC
TRBJ1-1 few TRBV14 NA CASSLTMNTEAFF TGTGCCAGCAGCCTTACCATGAACACTGAAGCTTTCTTT
TRBJ2-7 NA TRBV23-1 NA CASSPPPGFGEQYF TGCGCCAGCAGTCCCCCCCCAGGGTTTGGCGAGCAGTACTTC
TRBJ2-6 NA TRBV6-1 TRBD1 CASTGGSGANVLTF TGTGCCAGCACAGGGGGCTCTGGGGCCAACGTCCTGACTTTC
TRBJ1-2 few TRBV28 NA CASSPDRYYGYTF TGTGCCAGCAGTCCAGACAGATACTATGGCTACACCTTC
TRBJ2-3 NA TRBV5-4 TRBD2 CASSPGGRAEFTDTQYF TGTGCCAGCAGCCCGGGAGGGAGGGCCGAGTTTACAGATACGCAGTATTTT
TRBJ1-2 NA TRBV2 NA CARPRGSRGREYGYTF TGTGCCAGGCCTAGAGGGTCCCGGGGGAGAGAGTATGGCTACACCTTC
TRBJ1-1 NA TRBV19 NA CASSMSQMNTEAFF TGTGCCAGTAGTATGTCCCAGATGAACACTGAAGCTTTCTTT
TRBJ2-3 once TRBV4-1 NA CASSQDPRGADTQYF TGCGCCAGCAGCCAAGATCCCCGGGGCGCAGATACGCAGTATTTT
TRBJ2-5 NA TRBV27 TRBD2 CASSGAGGRWYF TGTGCCAGCAGTGGCGCGGGAGGCCGGTGGTACTTC
TRBJ2-1 NA TRBV25-1 NA CASSDSGRNEQFF TGTGCCAGCAGCGATTCGGGCCGCAATGAGCAGTTCTTC
TRBJ2-5 NA TRBV11-2 NA CASSLDMAGQKTQYF TGTGCCAGCAGCTTAGATATGGCAGGTCAAAAGACCCAGTACTTC
TRBJ1-1 NA TRBV6-1 NA CASSEDRWGAEAFF TGTGCCAGCAGTGAAGATCGTTGGGGAGCTGAAGCTTTCTTT
TRBJ2-5 NA TRBV29-1 TRBD2 CSVGLVGGRETQYF TGCAGCGTCGGACTAGTGGGAGGGCGAGAGACCCAGTACTTC
TRBJ2-2 once TRBV6-5 NA CASRGSRGATGELFF TGTGCCAGCAGGGGCTCTCGGGGGGCCACCGGGGAGCTGTTTTTT
TRBJ1-3 NA TRBV29-1 NA CSVERSGNTIYF TGCAGCGTTGAAAGATCTGGAAACACCATATATTTT
TRBJ1-3 once TRBV10-3 NA CAIGEGLTRNTIYF TGTGCCATTGGAGAGGGTCTTACTAGAAACACCATATATTTT
TRBJ2-7 NA TRBV18 TRBD1 CASSRAGGRYEQYF TGTGCCAGCTCACGGGCAGGGGGCCGGTACGAGCAGTACTTC
TRBJ1-4 NA TRBV2 TRBD1 CASREMDRGLTVFF TGTGCCAGCAGGGAAATGGACAGGGGTCTAACGGTGTTTTTT
TRBJ2-2 NA TRBV5-1 NA CASSLEEITGELFF TGCGCCAGCAGCTTGGAAGAGATTACCGGGGAGCTGTTTTTT
TRBJ2-3 NA TRBV7-2 TRBD2 CASSLTSGGGGDTQYF TGTGCCAGCAGCCTAACTAGCGGGGGGGGCGGAGATACGCAGTATTTT
TRBJ2-7 NA TRBV2 NA CASSPTKKGSYEQYF TGTGCCAGCAGTCCTACGAAAAAGGGCTCCTACGAGCAGTACTTC
TRBJ2-2 NA TRBV6-5 TRBD1 CASSRDRVPTGELFF TGTGCCAGCAGCCGGGACAGGGTTCCCACCGGGGAGCTGTTTTTT
TRBJ2-7 NA TRBV14 TRBD2 CASSRGLAGSSYEQYF TGTGCCAGCAGCCGGGGACTAGCGGGGAGCTCCTACGAGCAGTACTTC
TRBJ1-5 few TRBV18 NA CASSPQGGSNQPQHF TGTGCCAGCTCACCGCAAGGGGGTAGCAATCAGCCCCAGCATTTT
TRBJ1-3 NA TRBV5-5 NA CASSWGGSSGNTIYF TGTGCCAGCAGCTGGGGGGGGTCTTCTGGAAACACCATATATTTT
TRBJ1-3 NA TRBV6-1 NA CASSPVKSSGNTIYF TGTGCCAGCAGTCCCGTTAAATCCTCTGGAAACACCATATATTTT